The 27 T cell receptor beta chains presented below share a single source sample, sequenced in a study of identical twins. Via MiXCR, TCRdb re-called the 5' RACE reads, giving one row per CDR3 protein. The sample includes roughly 1.6 million distinct CDR3 sequences, less than 35% of them seen just once. Sequences were obtained from cord blood. The receptors were gathered from a newborn girl in good health.

The chain employs TRBV18 and TRBJ2-4; no firm D call. The last part of the DNA fits TRBJ2-7 better; the J call may be wrong. Germline-derived CDR1 and CDR2 are KGHSH and LQKENI. The CDR3 extends over 14 amino acids. Written as DNA, the CDR3 is TGTGCCAGCTCACCAGGGGTTCAGGTGTTCGAGCAGTACTTC. It is translated as CASSPGVQVFEQYF.

This clonotype was counted between two and nine times. The rearrangement links TRBV14 to TRBJ1-1; D uncertain. Trimming removed 5 bases from V and 0 bases from J, with 13 bases in between. Germline-derived CDR1 and CDR2 are SGHDN and FVKESK. The CDR3 has 15 residues. CDR3 DNA: TGTGCCAGCAGCTTCGACCGTTTCATGAACACTGAAGCTTTCTTT. Translated, it gives CASSFDRFMNTEAFF. The entire variable domain, with the rest obtained from reference TRBV14 and TRBJ1-1, is as follows: EAGVTQFPSHSVIEKGQTVTLRCDPISGHDNLYWYRRVMGKEIKFLLHFVKESKQDESGMPNNRFLAERTGGTYSTLKVQPAELEDSGVYFCASSFDRFMNTEAFFGQGTRLTVV.

V gene TRBV20-1 combines with J gene TRBJ1-2, with D possibly TRBD1 on 6 matching bases. This CDR3 contains 16 residues. The germline V gene encodes CDR1 DFQATT and CDR2 SNEGSKA (reference sequence). Trimming took off 4 bases at V and 2 bases at J, with 20 bases between the two ends. DNA of the CDR3: TGCAGTGCTACATCACAGGGTATTGTAGGGAACTATGGCTACACCTTC. Its protein is CSATSQGIVGNYGYTF.

This clonotype was detected a few times. The rearrangement uses TRBV7-2 and TRBJ2-5; 8 positions agree with TRBD2. The CDR3 has 14 amino acids. Germline lookup yields CDR1 SGHTA and CDR2 FQGNSA. The junction had 2 bases not matched to a gene; V was cut back by 1 base and J by 4 bases. The CDR3 bases are TGTGCCAGCAGCTTAGTCGGGGGGGCAGAGACCCAGTACTTC. As protein: CASSLVGGAETQYF. Full variable domain (rest looked up from reference TRBV7-2 and TRBJ2-5): GAGVSQSPSNKVTEKGKDVELRCDPISGHTALYWYRQSLGQGLEFLIYFQGNSAPDKSGLPSDRFSAERTGGSVSTLTIQRTQQEDSAVYLCASSLVGGAETQYFGPGTRLLVL.

The V gene is TRBV4-1, the J gene TRBJ1-5; D call uncertain. The CDR3 runs 18 residues. Germline V gives CDR1 MGHRA, CDR2 YSYEKL. The V gene lost 4 bases and the J gene lost 1 base, with 20 bases spanning the gap. The CDR3 DNA sequence: TGCGCCAGCAGCCCGAACCCGCTCAGGTATGTGAGCAATCAGCCCCAGCATTTT. Protein sequence: CASSPNPLRYVSNQPQHF.

V usage is TRBV7-8 and J usage is TRBJ2-1; D remains unclear. The DNA matches TRBJ2-7 better at its end, which makes the J call doubtful. This CDR3 has 15 residues. Germline V gene sequence: CDR1 SGHVS, CDR2 FQNEAQ. CDR3: CASSATPSSYNEQYF. The DNA of the CDR3 is TGTGCCAGCAGCGCCACCCCAAGCTCCTACAATGAGCAGTACTTC.

The chain uses TRBV20-1 and TRBJ1-1; a possible D gene is TRBD1 (5 bases). The CDR3 runs 15 residues. Trimming pared 3 bases from V and 0 bases from J, leaving 14 bases between. CDR1 is DFQATT, CDR2 SNEGSKA, per germline (reference sequence). The CDR3 loop is CSASFGGSLNTEAFF. CDR3 nucleotide sequence: TGCAGTGCTAGCTTTGGGGGTTCACTGAACACTGAAGCTTTCTTT.

This clonotype turned up a few times. The genes are TRBV20-1 and TRBJ2-7; 10 bases are a match to TRBD2. Losses at the gene ends were 3 bases for V and 2 bases for J; bases not matched to a gene: 7. The germline gives CDR1 DFQATT, CDR2 SNEGSKA (reference sequence). This CDR3 spans 15 amino acids. This CDR3 reads CSASSGTSVTYEQYF. The CDR3 coding sequence is TGCAGTGCTAGTTCCGGGACTAGCGTTACCTACGAGCAGTACTTC.

This chain uses TRBV4-1 with TRBJ2-1, with TRBD2 matching 8 bases. Trimming cost V 3 bases and J 1 base; bases outside gene matches: 8. CDR3 length equals 17 residues. Germline values: CDR1 MGHRA, CDR2 YSYEKL. In DNA, the CDR3 is TGCGCCAGCAGCCAGAGAAGGGGACTAGGGTCCTACAATGAGCAGTTCTTC. Amino acid sequence: CASSQRRGLGSYNEQFF.

This clonotype was seen a handful of times. This chain links TRBV20-1 with TRBJ1-5; D call uncertain. V was clipped by 4 bases and J by 6 bases, with 10 bases between them. The germline V gene has CDR1 DFQATT and CDR2 SNEGSKA (reference sequence). This CDR3 is 12 amino acids long. This CDR3 is CSATDESQPQHF. CDR3 nucleotide sequence: TGCAGTGCTACTGACGAGTCTCAGCCCCAGCATTTT.

A few counts support this clonotype. The DNA for the CDR3 is TGTGCCACTGGCCGGGACTACGAGCAGTACTTC. The encoded protein is CATGRDYEQYF. The gene calls are TRBV10-3 and TRBJ2-7; TRBD2 is a possible D gene (5 bases). V was pared by 10 bases and J by 3 bases, with 10 bases between. The CDR3 has 11 residues. The germline V gene encodes CDR1 ENHRY and CDR2 SYGVKD.

The rearrangement joins TRBV2 to TRBJ1-2, with D possibly matching TRBD1 (6 bases). V shed 6 bases and J shed 8 bases, with 28 bases lying between them. This CDR3 region has 17 residues. Germline V gene data show CDR1 as SNHLY and CDR2 as FYNNEI. CDR3 nucleotide sequence: TGTGCCAGCAGCGGAGTTAATCTTTCCCGGGGACACGGAGGCTACACCTTC. Amino acid sequence: CASSGVNLSRGHGGYTF.

The V and J genes are TRBV10-1 and TRBJ2-3; 7 bases are a match to TRBD2. The germline V gene encodes CDR1 WNHNN and CDR2 SYGVQD (reference sequence). The CDR3 is 15 residues long. J lost 1 base, V lost 0 bases, and 1 base had no gene match. The CDR3 coding sequence is TGCGCCAGCAGTGAGTCGACTAGCCGCACAGATACGCAGTATTTT. Encoded protein: CASSESTSRTDTQYF.

This chain links TRBV28 with TRBJ1-4; 10 positions agree with TRBD1. This CDR3 has 14 amino acids. V gave up 6 bases and J gave up 5 bases; unmatched junction bases: 3. Germline V lookup: CDR1 MDHEN, CDR2 SYDVKM. CDR3 region: CASRWTGGNEKLFF. The DNA of the CDR3 is TGTGCCAGCAGGTGGACAGGGGGGAATGAAAAACTGTTTTTT.

Note on this clonotype: This may arise from a read error, as a much more abundant clone is one base away. The genes are TRBV20-1 and TRBJ2-3; D possibly matches TRBD1 or TRBD2 (6 bases each). Germline loops: CDR1 DFQATT, CDR2 SNEGSKA (reference sequence). CDR3 length equals 12 residues. CDR3 residues: CSATRDTDTRYF. The DNA of the CDR3 is TGCAGTGCTACGCGGGACACAGATACGCGGTATTTT.

This clonotype was seen more than once but under ten times. CDR3 loop: CSARDTLRDSPIAKNIQYF. CDR3 in DNA: TGCAGTGCTAGAGATACCCTAAGGGACAGCCCAATAGCCAAAAACATTCAGTACTTC. V gene TRBV20-1 combines with J gene TRBJ2-4; 7 nucleotides line up with TRBD1. Germline values: CDR1 DFQATT, CDR2 SNEGSKA (reference sequence). The J segment lost 0 bases and the V segment lost 0 bases, leaving 14 bases of the junction unmatched. This CDR3 comprises 19 residues.

The chain employs TRBV12-3 or TRBV12-4 and TRBJ2-6; maybe TRBD1 (6 bases). Trimming pared 3 bases from V and 2 bases from J, leaving 17 bases between. This CDR3 is 18 amino acids long. The CDR3 here is CASSFSGRGLTGANVLTF. The CDR3 region has the DNA TGTGCCAGCAGTTTTTCGGGCAGGGGATTAACTGGGGCCAACGTCCTGACTTTC.

Note on this clonotype: One end of the junction varies from germline; a read error may be responsible. The J gene is TRBJ2-3, the V gene TRBV24-1, with D possibly TRBD1 on 5 matching bases. There are 14 residues in the CDR3. CDR1 and CDR2 (germline): KGHDR, SFDVKD. CDR3: CATSDLQGMGTRYF. As DNA, the CDR3 is TGTGCCACCAGTGATTTGCAGGGAATGGGTACGCGGTATTTT.

This clonotype has only a few counts. This sequence joins TRBV12-3 or TRBV12-4 and TRBJ1-3; D not resolved. This CDR3 region has 11 residues. V was trimmed by 6 bases and J by 4 bases, leaving 4 bases between them. The CDR3 is CASRQGNTIYF. DNA of the CDR3: TGTGCCAGCAGACAGGGAAACACCATATATTTT.

Regarding this clonotype: This may come from a read error, since a much larger clone is one base off. This rearrangement joins TRBV7-3 to TRBJ2-3; D is perhaps TRBD2 (6 bases). The CDR3 runs 13 residues. The V end lost 3 bases, the J end lost 4 bases, and 8 bases lay between the germline ends. Germline CDR1 and CDR2: SGHTA and FQGTGA. For the CDR3, the DNA is TGTGCCAGCAGCTTTGGGGAGGCAGATACGCAGTATTTT. It codes for CASSFGEADTQYF.

The chain joins TRBV20-1 to TRBJ1-1; D is uncertain. The germline V gene encodes CDR1 DFQATT and CDR2 SNEGSKA (reference sequence). Between the trimmed V and J ends, which lost 6 bases and 4 bases, there was a span of 12 bases. This CDR3 comprises 12 residues. For the CDR3, the DNA is TGCAGTGCACACGGGCGTCGCACTGAAGCTTTCTTT. Encoded protein: CSAHGRRTEAFF.

This rearrangement joins TRBV10-3 to TRBJ1-6; D unresolved. Germline lookup yields CDR1 ENHRY and CDR2 SYGVKD. Trimming took 6 bases from V and 8 from J, leaving 11 bases between them. This CDR3 has 13 residues. CDR3 DNA: TGTGCCATCAGGGGAACCTCCGATTCACCCCTCCACTTT. It specifies CAIRGTSDSPLHF.

This chain links TRBV28 with TRBJ1-1; D gene unclear. Trimming took 3 bases from V and 9 from J, leaving 11 bases between them. The CDR3 is 12 amino acids. Per the germline V gene, CDR1 is MDHEN and CDR2 is SYDVKM. Here the CDR3 DNA reads TGTGCCAGCAGTTTGAGGTACCATCAAGCTTTCTTT. It is translated as CASSLRYHQAFF.

Only a few counts were recorded for this clonotype. The gene calls are TRBV5-1 and TRBJ2-7, with D tentatively TRBD1 (5 bases). The V gene lost 3 bases and the J gene lost 3 bases, with 13 bases spanning the gap. Germline V gene data show CDR1 as SGHRS and CDR2 as YFSETQ. The CDR3 length is 14 residues. CDR3 DNA: TGCGCCAGCAGCTCTGGCGACAGCCGCTACGAGCAGTACTTC. It yields the protein CASSSGDSRYEQYF.

Concerning this clonotype: A much larger clone lies one base from this, so it may be a read error. The V gene is TRBV6-5, the J gene TRBJ2-1, with TRBD1 identical over 7 bases. The better agreement between TRBJ2-7 and the DNA end casts doubt on the J call. The germline V gene has CDR1 MNHEY and CDR2 SVGAGI. This CDR3 is 13 amino acids long. CDR3 residues: CASTRQGYNEQYF. Here the CDR3 DNA reads TGTGCCAGCACTCGACAGGGATACAATGAGCAGTACTTC.

The chain links TRBV20-1 to TRBJ2-3, with D possibly matching TRBD2 (6 bases). The CDR3 spans 11 residues. Germline lookup yields CDR1 DFQATT and CDR2 SNEGSKA (reference sequence). V was cut by 6 bases and J by 9 bases, with 13 bases left in between. Written as DNA, the CDR3 is TGCAGTGCGGGGGGACCGCTCACGCAGTATTTT. As protein: CSAGGPLTQYF.

This clonotype turned up a few times. This chain uses TRBV7-8 with TRBJ1-5; weak D call: TRBD1 (6 bases). CDR1 is SGHVS and CDR2 is FQNEAQ in the germline V gene. The CDR3 has 17 amino acids. V lost 5 bases, J lost 0 bases, and 17 bases lay in between. The DNA of the CDR3 is TGTGCCAGCAGCCCAGGGACACTATCATATAGCAATCAGCCCCAGCATTTT. Protein sequence: CASSPGTLSYSNQPQHF.